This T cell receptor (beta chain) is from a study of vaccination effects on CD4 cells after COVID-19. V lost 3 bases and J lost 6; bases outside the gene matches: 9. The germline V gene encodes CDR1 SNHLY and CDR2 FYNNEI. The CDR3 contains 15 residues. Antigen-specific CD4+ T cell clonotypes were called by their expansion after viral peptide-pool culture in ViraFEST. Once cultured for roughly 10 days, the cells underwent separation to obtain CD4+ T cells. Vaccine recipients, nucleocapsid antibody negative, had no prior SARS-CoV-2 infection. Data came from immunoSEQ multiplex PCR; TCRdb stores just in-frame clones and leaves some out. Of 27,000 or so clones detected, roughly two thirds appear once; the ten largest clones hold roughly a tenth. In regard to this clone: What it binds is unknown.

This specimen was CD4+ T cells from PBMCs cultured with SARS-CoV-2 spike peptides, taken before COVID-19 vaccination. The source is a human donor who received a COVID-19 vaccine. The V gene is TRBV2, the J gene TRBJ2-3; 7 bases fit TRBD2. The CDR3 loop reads CASSDEARGMDTQYF. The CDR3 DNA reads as TGTGCCAGCAGTGATGAGGCGCGGGGGATGGATACGCAGTATTTT.